The next 28 T cell receptor beta chains were all read from a single sample in a study of response to subunit inactivated influenza vaccine. TCRdb recomputed calls from the RT-PCR reads with MiXCR, one row per CDR3 protein. The sample includes roughly 650,000 distinct CDR3 sequences, around 13% of them seen just once. Sequences were derived from PBMCs from blood, sampled roughly 15 days before vaccination. The receptor set was obtained from a man aged 45-60 years who received an inactivated influenza vaccine.

A few counts support this clonotype. The chain uses TRBV5-1 and TRBJ1-1; D is unclear. The CDR3 loop spans 15 amino acids. V lost 4 bases and J 4 bases, leaving 17 bases between the germline ends. Germline CDR1 reads SGHRS; CDR2 reads YFSETQ. The CDR3 protein is CASSRSSVDGTEAFF. CDR3 coding DNA: TGCGCCAGCAGCCGATCCTCAGTCGACGGCACTGAAGCTTTCTTT.

The chain carries TRBV28 and TRBJ2-1, with 9 bases matching TRBD2. The germline V gene has CDR1 MDHEN and CDR2 SYDVKM. Trimming cost V 2 bases and J 8 bases; bases outside gene matches: 7. The CDR3 is 15 residues long. CDR3 protein: CASSLPAGGRDEQFF. The CDR3 DNA follows: TGTGCCAGCAGTTTACCAGCGGGAGGTCGGGATGAGCAGTTCTTC.

The V call is TRBV2, the J call TRBJ2-7; tentatively, D is TRBD2 (6 bases). There are 15 residues in the CDR3. V was cut by 2 bases and J by 6 bases, with 17 bases left in between. In germline, CDR1 is SNHLY, CDR2 FYNNEI. DNA for the CDR3: TGTGCCAGCAGTGAAAGGGCCGGGGGACTCTTCGAGCAGTACTTC. Residues: CASSERAGGLFEQYF. The full variable domain, completed using reference TRBV2 and TRBJ2-7, is EPEVTQTPSHQVTQMGQEVILRCVPISNHLYFYWYRQILGQKVEFLVSFYNNEISEKSEIFDDQFSVERPDGSNFTLKIRSTKLEDSAMYFCASSERAGGLFEQYFGPGTRLTVT.

This clonotype was counted between two and nine times. The CDR3 is CASSGTGGQYGTEAFF. In DNA form, the CDR3 reads TGTGCCAGCAGCGGGACAGGGGGTCAATATGGAACTGAAGCTTTCTTT. The rearrangement joins TRBV6-1 to TRBJ1-1, with 11 bases that match TRBD1. CDR3 size: 16 residues. The ends lost 6 bases at V and 5 bases at J; junction bases unmatched: 11. Germline assignment: CDR1 MNHNS and CDR2 SASEGT.

On this clonotype itself: Germline and junction disagree at one end, which may indicate a read error. This rearrangement joins TRBV5-1 to TRBJ1-6; no definite D call. CDR1 is SGHRS, CDR2 YFSETQ, per germline. This CDR3 has 13 amino acids. The CDR3 here is CASRLEGYSPLHF. In nucleotides, the CDR3 is TGCGCCAGCAGATTGGAGGGTTATTCACCCCTCCACTTT.

This clonotype has ten or more counts. The genes are TRBV12-3 or TRBV12-4 and TRBJ2-5; 7 positions match TRBD1. The V gene end was trimmed by 5 bases and the J gene end by 2 bases; junction bases not matched to a gene: 5. This CDR3 is built from 14 residues. This CDR3 reads CASSPGQPQETQYF. As DNA, the CDR3 is TGTGCCAGCAGTCCGGGACAGCCACAAGAGACCCAGTACTTC.

This clonotype was found a few times. This chain connects TRBV20-1 to TRBJ1-4; D gene unclear. The V gene's germline CDR1 is DFQATT and CDR2 SNEGSKA (reference sequence). Trimming took off 0 bases at V and 5 bases at J, with 13 bases between the two ends. The CDR3 extends over 15 amino acids. The CDR3 is CSARDPETRNEKLFF. In DNA, the CDR3 is TGCAGTGCTAGAGATCCGGAGACCCGCAATGAAAAACTGTTTTTT.

Only a few counts were recorded for this clonotype. The genes are TRBV4-1 and TRBJ2-1; 9 nucleotides match TRBD2. The germline CDR1 and CDR2 sequences are MGHRA and YSYEKL. The CDR3 is made up of 16 amino acids. Trimming cost V 0 bases and J 6 bases; bases outside gene matches: 6. The CDR3 region has the DNA TGCGCCAGCAGCCAAGACCCGGGACTAGCATTCAATGAGCAGTTCTTC. This codes for CASSQDPGLAFNEQFF.

The chain carries TRBV6-1 and TRBJ2-5; D unresolved. The CDR3 has 16 amino acids. The V gene lost 2 bases and the J gene lost 4 bases, with 17 bases spanning the gap. Germline V gene data show CDR1 as MNHNS and CDR2 as SASEGT. The CDR3: CASSEIPSAVGETQYF. The CDR3, as DNA: TGTGCCAGCAGTGAAATCCCCTCCGCGGTGGGAGAGACCCAGTACTTC.

The rearrangement links TRBV7-2 to TRBJ1-1; D call uncertain. The CDR3 consists of 14 residues. Germline assignment: CDR1 SGHTA and CDR2 FQGNSA. The ends were cut back, 5 bases at V and 1 base at J, with 11 bases in the middle. The CDR3 sequence is CASSRGPGNTEAFF. The DNA of the CDR3 is TGTGCCAGCAGCCGTGGACCGGGGAACACTGAAGCTTTCTTT.

About this clonotype itself: This may be a read error, as it is one base from a much larger clone. This sequence joins TRBV12-3 or TRBV12-4 and TRBJ2-3, with D tentatively TRBD2 (5 bases). This CDR3 has 16 residues. The V and J ends lost 5 bases and 2 bases respectively, with 17 bases between them. For the CDR3, the DNA is TGTGCCAGCAGTCATATCACGACTACATACACAGATACGCAGTATTTT. Its protein is CASSHITTTYTDTQYF.

In the case of this clonotype: This may come from a read error, since a much larger clone is one base off. The V and J genes are TRBV20-1 and TRBJ1-2; possible D gene TRBD1, 5 bases. This CDR3 is 10 amino acids long. Germline V gene lookup returns CDR1 DFQATT and CDR2 SNEGSKA (reference sequence). The CDR3 bases are TGCAGTGCTAGAGAAGGGACGCCCGTCTTC. As protein: CSAREGTPVF.

This clonotype turned up a few times. The chain joins TRBV7-6 to TRBJ2-7, with TRBD1 matching 7 bases. Trimming took 5 bases from V and 5 from J; bases not matched to a gene: 12. The germline gives CDR1 SGHVS, CDR2 FNYEAQ. CDR3 length: 15 residues. The CDR3 DNA sequence: TGTGCCAGCAGCGACTTCAGGGACAGCCTTGACGAGCAGTACTTC. This gives the protein CASSDFRDSLDEQYF.

This clonotype has at least ten counts. The genes are TRBV20-1 and TRBJ2-3, with no clear D. In germline, CDR1 is DFQATT, CDR2 SNEGSKA (reference sequence). The CDR3 totals 13 residues. Trimming stripped 1 base from V and 0 bases from J, with 5 bases between. CDR3: CSARGPSTDTQYF. The CDR3 DNA sequence: TGCAGTGCTAGAGGACCTAGCACAGATACGCAGTATTTT.

The rearrangement joins TRBV4-1 to TRBJ2-3; 10 nucleotides align to TRBD2. CDR1 is MGHRA, CDR2 YSYEKL, per germline. This CDR3 is built from 17 residues. With V trimmed by 6 bases and J by 2 bases, 11 bases remained unmatched. The CDR3 region is CASSFPGLAEPTDTQYF. CDR3 sequence (DNA): TGCGCCAGCAGTTTCCCTGGACTAGCGGAGCCCACAGATACGCAGTATTTT.

This rearrangement joins TRBV5-4 to TRBJ2-1; maybe TRBD2 (7 bases). Per the germline V gene, CDR1 is SGHNT and CDR2 is YYREEE (reference sequence). Trimming took 4 bases from V and 6 from J, leaving 14 bases between them. The CDR3 sequence is 14 residues long. CDR3 region: CASSPGGLINEQFF. For the CDR3, the DNA is TGTGCCAGCAGCCCCGGGGGGCTAATCAATGAGCAGTTCTTC.

This clonotype was counted only a few times. The gene calls are TRBV5-1 and TRBJ2-2; no clear D. The V end was cut by 4 bases, the J end by 6 bases, with 13 bases between. The CDR3 extends over 14 amino acids. CDR1 is SGHRS, CDR2 YFSETQ, per germline. The CDR3 sequence: CASSADGLSGELFF. The CDR3 region has the DNA TGCGCCAGCAGCGCGGACGGGCTGTCCGGGGAGCTGTTTTTT.

This clonotype has only a few counts. This chain links TRBV7-2 with TRBJ1-1; the D gene is possibly TRBD1 (5 bases). Germline V gives CDR1 SGHTA, CDR2 FQGNSA. The germline V and J ends were trimmed by 3 bases and 8 bases, with 13 bases remaining between them. This CDR3 spans 13 amino acids. The DNA for the CDR3 is TGTGCCAGCAGCTTTCAGGGCCTCGGGGAAGCTTTCTTT. Protein sequence: CASSFQGLGEAFF.

The chain combines TRBV20-1 with TRBJ2-3, with 8 bases aligning to TRBD2. Germline-derived CDR1 and CDR2 are DFQATT and SNEGSKA (reference sequence). This CDR3 has 12 amino acids. For the CDR3, the DNA is TGCCTGCTTGTAGCGGGGCGAGATACGCAGTATTTT. Translated: CLLVAGRDTQYF.

The chain links TRBV7-2 to TRBJ2-2; 8 bases line up with TRBD2. CDR3 length equals 17 residues. The germline V gene encodes CDR1 SGHTA and CDR2 FQGNSA. Losses at the gene ends were 1 base for V and 1 base for J; bases not matched to a gene: 5. The CDR3: CASSLVGLAGNTGELFF. CDR3 nucleotides: TGTGCCAGCAGCTTAGTGGGTCTAGCGGGGAACACCGGGGAGCTGTTTTTT.

The V gene is TRBV5-1, the J gene TRBJ2-1; 11 bases align to TRBD1. Trimming removed 4 bases from V and 8 bases from J; junction bases left unmatched: 5. This CDR3 is 14 amino acids long. Germline V gene lookup returns CDR1 SGHRS and CDR2 YFSETQ. The CDR3 loop reads CASSRDRGYDEQFF. For the CDR3, the DNA is TGCGCCAGCAGCCGGGACAGGGGGTACGATGAGCAGTTCTTC. The complete variable domain, with remaining parts taken from reference TRBV5-1 and TRBJ2-1, reads KAGVTQTPRYLIKTRGQQVTLSCSPISGHRSVSWYQQTPGQGLQFLFEYFSETQRNKGNFPGRFSGRQFSNSRSEMNVSTLELGDSALYLCASSRDRGYDEQFFGPGTRLTVL.

V and J are TRBV10-2 and TRBJ1-2, with a weak D call TRBD1 (6 bases). Germline V CDR1 and CDR2: WSHSY, SAAADI. This CDR3 is built from 15 residues. Trimming took 3 bases from V and 4 from J, leaving 15 bases between them. Written as DNA, the CDR3 is TGCGCCAGCAGTGAAGCAGGGGCCGGGATCTATGGCTACACCTTC. Protein sequence: CASSEAGAGIYGYTF.

This clonotype was counted a few times. The V and J genes are TRBV5-1 and TRBJ2-7, with 7 positions matching TRBD2. Looked up from germline, CDR1 is SGHRS and CDR2 is YFSETQ. The junction had 3 bases not matched to a gene; V was cut back by 0 bases and J by 3 bases. The CDR3 length is 14 residues. For the CDR3, the DNA is TGCGCCAGCAGCTTGGTCGGGGGGATCTACGAGCAGTACTTC. Translation gives CASSLVGGIYEQYF. The entire variable domain, with the rest obtained from reference TRBV5-1 and TRBJ2-7, is as follows: KAGVTQTPRYLIKTRGQQVTLSCSPISGHRSVSWYQQTPGQGLQFLFEYFSETQRNKGNFPGRFSGRQFSNSRSEMNVSTLELGDSALYLCASSLVGGIYEQYFGPGTRLTVT.

The chain couples TRBV11-2 to TRBJ2-2; D unresolved. Per germline, CDR1 SGHAT and CDR2 FQNNGV. CDR3 size: 15 residues. V dropped 5 bases and J dropped 4 bases, with 14 bases sitting between them. For the CDR3, the DNA is TGTGCCAGCAGCGTGATAGAACGTTTCACCGGGGAGCTGTTTTTT. Its translation: CASSVIERFTGELFF.

The V and J genes are TRBV6-2 or TRBV6-3 and TRBJ2-2; D is possibly TRBD2 (6 bases). CDR1 is MNHEY, CDR2 SVGEGT, per germline. Trimming removed 11 bases from V and 6 bases from J, with 13 bases in between. The CDR3 loop spans 12 amino acids. The DNA for the CDR3 is TGTGCCGCCAGACCGGGGGCCGGGGAGCTGTTTTTT. Translation gives CAARPGAGELFF.

The rearrangement links TRBV15 to TRBJ2-1, with a tentative D call TRBD1 (6 bases). The CDR3 runs to 15 residues. Germline values: CDR1 LNHNV, CDR2 YYDKDF (reference sequence). V dropped 0 bases and J dropped 5 bases, with 11 bases sitting between them. The CDR3 loop is CATSRELRGNNEQFF. CDR3 nucleotide sequence: TGTGCCACCAGCAGAGAGTTGAGGGGGAACAATGAGCAGTTCTTC.

The V call is TRBV19, the J call TRBJ2-3, with TRBD2 identical over 9 bases. With 9 bases clipped from V and 0 bases from J, the junction kept 13 bases outside the gene matches. Per the germline V gene, CDR1 is LNHDA and CDR2 is SQIVND (reference sequence). The CDR3 length is 17 residues. The DNA for the CDR3 is TGTGCCAGCGCTGGGACTAGCCGGAGGACCAGCACAGATACGCAGTATTTT. This gives the protein CASAGTSRRTSTDTQYF.

This clonotype came up a few times. The chain couples TRBV20-1 to TRBJ2-3; no clear D. Trimming took 3 bases from V and 2 from J, leaving 15 bases between them. Looked up from germline, CDR1 is DFQATT and CDR2 is SNEGSKA (reference sequence). This CDR3 is built from 15 residues. CDR3 nucleotide sequence: TGCAGTGCTAGTGCCCCTATGGGGTCCACAGATACGCAGTATTTT. Translating it yields CSASAPMGSTDTQYF.